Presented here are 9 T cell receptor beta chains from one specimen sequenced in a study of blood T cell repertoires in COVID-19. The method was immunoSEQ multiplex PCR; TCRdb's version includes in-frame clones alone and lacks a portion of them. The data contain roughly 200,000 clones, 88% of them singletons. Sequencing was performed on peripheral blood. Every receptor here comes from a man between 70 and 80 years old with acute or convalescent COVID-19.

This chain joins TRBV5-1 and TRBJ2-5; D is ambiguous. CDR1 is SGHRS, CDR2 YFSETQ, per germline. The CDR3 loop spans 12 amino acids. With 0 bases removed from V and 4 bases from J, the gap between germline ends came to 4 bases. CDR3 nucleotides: TGCGCCAGCAGCTTGGCCGGAGAGACCCAGTACTTC. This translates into CASSLAGETQYF.

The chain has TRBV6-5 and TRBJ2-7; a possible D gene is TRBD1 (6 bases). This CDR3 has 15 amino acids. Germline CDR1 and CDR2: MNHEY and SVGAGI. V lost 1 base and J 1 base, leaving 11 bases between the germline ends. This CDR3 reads CASSYFGGTSYEQYF. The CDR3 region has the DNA TGTGCCAGCAGTTACTTTGGTGGGACATCCTACGAGCAGTACTTC.

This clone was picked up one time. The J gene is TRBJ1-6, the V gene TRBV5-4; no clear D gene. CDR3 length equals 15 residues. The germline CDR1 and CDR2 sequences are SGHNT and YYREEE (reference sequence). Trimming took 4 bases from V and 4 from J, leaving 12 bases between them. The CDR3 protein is CASSPGQNYNSPLHF. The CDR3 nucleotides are TGTGCCAGCAGCCCGGGTCAGAATTATAATTCACCCCTCCACTTT.

CDR3 region: CSVEGLRDRGPYEQYF. The CDR3 DNA reads TGCAGCGTTGAAGGCCTCCGGGACAGGGGGCCCTACGAGCAGTACTTC. The chain employs TRBV29-1 and TRBJ2-7, with 12 bases identical to TRBD1. CDR3 length: 16 residues. V shed 1 base, J shed 2 bases, and the junction held 6 bases outside the gene matches. The germline gives CDR1 SQVTM, CDR2 ANQGSEA.

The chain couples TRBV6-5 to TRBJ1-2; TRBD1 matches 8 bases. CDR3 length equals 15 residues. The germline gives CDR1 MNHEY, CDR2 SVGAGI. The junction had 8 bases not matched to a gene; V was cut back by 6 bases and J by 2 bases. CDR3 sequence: CASRLHGDRNYGYTF. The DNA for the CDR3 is TGTGCCAGCAGACTCCATGGGGACAGGAACTATGGCTACACCTTC.

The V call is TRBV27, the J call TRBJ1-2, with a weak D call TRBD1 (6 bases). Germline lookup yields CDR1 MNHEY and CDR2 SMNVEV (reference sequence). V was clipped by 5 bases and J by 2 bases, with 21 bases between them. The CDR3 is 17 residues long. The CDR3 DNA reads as TGTGCCAGCAGTAGGGGGTGGGGGCCCCTCAACAACTATGGCTACACCTTC. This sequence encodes CASSRGWGPLNNYGYTF.

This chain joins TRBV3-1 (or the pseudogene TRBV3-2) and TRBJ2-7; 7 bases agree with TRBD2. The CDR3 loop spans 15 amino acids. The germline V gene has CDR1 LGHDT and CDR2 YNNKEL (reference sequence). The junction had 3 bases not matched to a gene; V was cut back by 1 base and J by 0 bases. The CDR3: CASSQGLAASYEQYF. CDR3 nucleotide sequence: TGTGCCAGCAGCCAAGGTCTAGCGGCCTCCTACGAGCAGTACTTC.

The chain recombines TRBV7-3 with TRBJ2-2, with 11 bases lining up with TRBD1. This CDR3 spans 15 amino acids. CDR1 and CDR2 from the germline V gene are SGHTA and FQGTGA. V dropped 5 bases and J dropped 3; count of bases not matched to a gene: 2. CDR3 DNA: TGTGCCAGCAGCCGGACAGGGGGCTACACCGGGGAGCTGTTTTTT. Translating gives CASSRTGGYTGELFF. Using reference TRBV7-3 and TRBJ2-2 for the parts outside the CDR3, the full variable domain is GAGVSQTPSNKVTEKGKYVELRCDPISGHTALYWYRQSLGQGPEFLIYFQGTGAADDSGLPNDRFFAVRPEGSVSTLKIQRTERGDSAVYLCASSRTGGYTGELFFGEGSRLTVL.

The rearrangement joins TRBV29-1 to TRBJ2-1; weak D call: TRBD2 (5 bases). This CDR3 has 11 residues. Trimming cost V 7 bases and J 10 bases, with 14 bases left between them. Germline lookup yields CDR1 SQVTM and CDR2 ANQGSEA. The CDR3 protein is CSASGFREQFF. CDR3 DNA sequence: TGCAGCGCCTCGGGGTTCCGGGAGCAGTTCTTC.